Below are 12 T cell receptor beta chains sequenced from a single sample in a study of Graves' ophthalmopathy and Graves' hyperthyroidism. RNA transcripts were the template, and TCR beta CDR3 regions were amplified from them. First-round RT-PCR with HTBI primers preceded a second-round multiplex PCR. TCRdb re-called the multiplex PCR reads through MiXCR, storing one row per CDR3 protein. This table holds hundreds of thousands of distinct CDR3 sequences, about 41% found once. The sample was peripheral blood. The origin of the receptors is an adult man with Graves' ophthalmopathy.

This clonotype was counted ten times or more. The V call is TRBV7-8, the J call TRBJ1-2, with TRBD1 as a possible D gene (6 bases). The CDR3 consists of 15 residues. V was trimmed by 1 base and J by 2 bases, leaving 11 bases between them. Looked up from germline, CDR1 is SGHVS and CDR2 is FQNEAQ. CDR3 in DNA: TGTGCCAGCAGCTTAGACAGGGCCTCAAACTATGGCTACACCTTC. It codes for CASSLDRASNYGYTF.

This clonotype was counted many times. CDR3: CASSVRAANTGELFF. The DNA for the CDR3 is TGTGCCAGCAGCGTACGGGCAGCGAACACCGGGGAGCTGTTTTTT. The V call is TRBV9, the J call TRBJ2-2; D gene ambiguous. The CDR3 has 15 amino acids. CDR1 and CDR2 (germline): SGDLS, YYNGEE. With 1 base removed from V and 0 bases from J, the gap between germline ends came to 7 bases.

On this clonotype: The germline gene is not matched at one end of the junction; a read error may be the cause. The chain couples TRBV20-1 to TRBJ2-5; D is perhaps TRBD1 (6 bases). CDR1 and CDR2 from the germline V gene are DFQATT and SNEGSKA (reference sequence). CDR3 length: 14 amino acids. Here the CDR3 reads CGASNREKQETQYF. The CDR3 nucleotides are TGCGGTGCCAGCAACAGGGAAAAACAAGAGACCCAGTACTTC.

This chain links TRBV29-1 with TRBJ2-2; 9 positions agree with TRBD1. The CDR3 is made up of 12 amino acids. Germline CDR1 reads SQVTM; CDR2 reads ANQGSEA. The junction had 0 bases not matched to a gene; V was cut back by 6 bases and J by 4 bases. CDR3: CSVTGGTGELFF. The DNA for the CDR3 is TGCAGCGTGACAGGGGGCACCGGGGAGCTGTTTTTT.

As to this clonotype: The CDR3 end shows no conserved phenylalanine or tryptophan, and so a read error is likely. No DNA is shown, since the ends of the CDR3 on it are uncertain; the CDR3 is the one TCRdb lists. The chain employs TRBV20-1 and TRBJ2-7; the DNA was not compared with TRBD2, the D call given in the table. Germline values: CDR1 DFQATT, CDR2 SNEGSKA (reference sequence). The CDR3 length is 8 residues, termini included. The CDR3: CSAREGAG.

This rearrangement joins TRBV29-1 to TRBJ2-7; D unresolved. V lost 1 base and J 7 bases, leaving 17 bases between the germline ends. CDR3 size: 14 residues. CDR1 SQVTM and CDR2 ANQGSEA come from the germline V gene. CDR3 residues: CSVEGQSNTGEQYF. DNA for the CDR3: TGCAGCGTTGAAGGGCAGTCGAACACCGGGGAGCAGTACTTC.

The chain carries TRBV12-3 or TRBV12-4 and TRBJ1-6; tentative D call: TRBD1 (5 bases). V lost 4 bases, J lost 10 bases, and 20 bases lay in between. The CDR3 totals 16 residues. In nucleotides, the CDR3 is TGTGCCAGCAGTTCTTTACGGACAATGGGGTACTCACCCCTCCACTTT. Protein sequence: CASSSLRTMGYSPLHF.

This clonotype came up many times. V and J are TRBV7-9 and TRBJ2-5, with D perhaps TRBD2 (5 bases). The CDR3 runs to 13 residues. Trimming shortened V by 5 bases and J by 7 bases, and 14 bases separated the two germline ends. Per germline, CDR1 SEHNR and CDR2 FQNEAQ (reference sequence). The CDR3 sequence is CASSPPGDTTQYF. CDR3 DNA sequence: TGTGCCAGCAGCCCCCCCGGGGATACGACCCAGTACTTC.

This clonotype was picked up many times. The chain has TRBV5-1 and TRBJ1-6, with TRBD1 matching 8 bases. The J segment lost 6 bases and the V segment lost 0 bases, leaving 2 bases of the junction unmatched. Germline V gives CDR1 SGHRS, CDR2 YFSETQ. This CDR3 is built from 15 residues. The CDR3 loop reads CASSLDTGGNSPLHF. CDR3 DNA sequence: TGCGCCAGCAGCTTGGATACAGGGGGTAATTCACCCCTCCACTTT.

The chain links TRBV29-1 to TRBJ1-2; D is possibly TRBD1 (6 bases). V was pared by 5 bases and J by 8 bases, with 21 bases between. The CDR3 has 14 residues. Germline loops: CDR1 SQVTM, CDR2 ANQGSEA. The CDR3 here is CSVTEPGHRSGYTF. The CDR3 coding sequence is TGCAGCGTTACCGAACCGGGACATCGAAGCGGCTACACCTTC.

DNA for the CDR3: TGTGCCAGCTCACCACCGCACACTGAAGCTTTCTTT. Translated, it gives CASSPPHTEAFF. J is TRBJ1-1 and V is TRBV18; no reliable D call. CDR1 and CDR2 (germline): KGHSH, LQKENI. The CDR3 consists of 12 residues. V lost 0 bases to trimming and J lost 3 bases, with 2 bases between them. Supplemented by reference TRBV18 and TRBJ1-1, the full variable domain reads NAGVMQNPRHLVRRRGQEARLRCSPMKGHSHVYWYRQLPEEGLKFMVYLQKENIIDESGMPKERFSAEFPKEGPSILRIQQVVRGDSAAYFCASSPPHTEAFFGQGTRLTVV.

This clonotype was found many times. The gene calls are TRBV7-8 and TRBJ2-7; tentatively, D is TRBD2 (5 bases). V lost 3 bases and J lost 6, with 21 bases in between. The CDR3 has 16 residues. Germline CDR1 and CDR2: SGHVS and FQNEAQ. Here the CDR3 DNA reads TGTGCCAGCAGCTTGGTCGCGGGCCTAAGGTTCTCCGAGCAGTACTTC. This encodes CASSLVAGLRFSEQYF.